The 26 T cell receptor beta chains below come from one sample, sequenced in a study of cytomegalovirus exposure and HLA in healthy donors. The PCR employed 60 Vbeta primers together with 13 Jbeta primers. Repertoires were generated with immunoSEQ multiplex PCR, while TCRdb's copy carries only in-frame clones and drops some. The sample has about 140,000 clones; almost 85% are singletons. Sequencing was done on a sample of PBMCs. These receptors were obtained from a man younger than 35 in good health and CMV-seropositive.

The chain employs TRBV4-1 and TRBJ2-3; 10 bases align to TRBD2. Germline V gives CDR1 MGHRA, CDR2 YSYEKL. This CDR3 has 16 residues. The V segment lost 0 bases and the J segment 3 bases; nucleotides outside the gene matches: 3. Here the CDR3 DNA reads TGCGCCAGCAGCCAAGATCAGGGACTAGCGACAGATACGCAGTATTTT. Its translation is CASSQDQGLATDTQYF.

This clone came up once. The chain has TRBV28 and TRBJ2-7; weak D call: TRBD1 (6 bases). The CDR3 is 14 residues long. From germline, CDR1 is MDHEN and CDR2 SYDVKM. With 5 bases removed from V and 2 bases from J, the gap between germline ends came to 13 bases. The CDR3 DNA sequence: TGTGCCAGCAGTCCACGACAGGCGGCCTACGAGCAGTACTTC. Its protein product is CASSPRQAAYEQYF.

V usage is TRBV2 and J usage is TRBJ2-7, with 7 bases aligning to TRBD1. CDR1 is SNHLY, CDR2 FYNNEI, per germline. The trim removed 6 bases at V and 7 bases at J, leaving 6 bases unmatched. This CDR3 spans 12 amino acids. The CDR3 reads CASSRDRREQYF. CDR3 nucleotides: TGTGCCAGCAGCCGGGACAGAAGAGAGCAGTACTTC.

The CDR3 sequence is CASSYVAGANIQYF. CDR3 coding DNA: TGTGCCAGCAGTTATGTAGCGGGAGCAAACATTCAGTACTTC. The V call is TRBV6-6, the J call TRBJ2-4; 9 positions agree with TRBD2. CDR1 is MNHNY, CDR2 SVGAGI, per germline (reference sequence). This CDR3 contains 14 residues. Trimming at V came to 3 bases and at J to 6 bases, leaving 3 bases not matched to a gene.

The V and J genes are TRBV30 and TRBJ1-1; D unclear. The CDR3 spans 12 residues. V was pared by 3 bases and J by 1 base, with 6 bases between. Germline CDR1 reads GTSNPN; CDR2 reads SVGIG (reference sequence). CDR3 protein: CAWRWANTEAFF. Written as DNA, the CDR3 is TGTGCCTGGAGGTGGGCGAACACTGAAGCTTTCTTT.

In this sample, this clone turned up a few times. The chain uses TRBV7-9 and TRBJ2-7, with D perhaps TRBD2 (5 bases). Germline V gene lookup returns CDR1 SEHNR and CDR2 FQNEAQ (reference sequence). With 7 bases removed from V and 2 bases from J, the gap between germline ends came to 15 bases. The CDR3 is 14 residues long. For the CDR3, the DNA is TGTGCCAGCACCCGCGGACTGAACGCCTACGAGCAGTACTTC. Protein product: CASTRGLNAYEQYF.

CDR3 coding DNA: TGTGCCAGCTTCCCAGACAGGGAGATGAACACTGAAGCTTTCTTT. Amino acids: CASFPDREMNTEAFF. The genes are TRBV6-1 and TRBJ1-1; the match to TRBD1 covers 7 bases. CDR3 length equals 15 residues. V lost 8 bases and J lost 0; bases outside the gene matches: 9. CDR1 MNHNS and CDR2 SASEGT come from the germline V gene.

The chain carries TRBV19 and TRBJ2-2, with 7 positions matching TRBD1. The CDR3 spans 13 residues. V gave up 3 bases and J gave up 6 bases; unmatched junction bases: 1. Germline CDR1 is LNHDA and CDR2 is SQIVND (reference sequence). The CDR3 sequence is CASSMTGSGELFF. CDR3 bases: TGTGCCAGTAGTATGACAGGGTCCGGGGAGCTGTTTTTT.

The chain couples TRBV6-5 to TRBJ2-7; 10 bases line up with TRBD2. The CDR3 runs 14 residues. The V gene's germline CDR1 is MNHEY and CDR2 SVGAGI. The V and J ends lost 5 bases and 2 bases, in that order; junction bases with no gene match: 3. The CDR3 spells CASSTLAGPYEQYF. The CDR3 bases are TGTGCCAGCAGTACACTAGCGGGACCCTACGAGCAGTACTTC.

This clone was counted between two and nine times. The chain is built from TRBV19 and TRBJ1-5; D call uncertain. V gave up 4 bases and J gave up 5 bases, with 12 bases separating them. Per the germline V gene, CDR1 is LNHDA and CDR2 is SQIVND (reference sequence). There are 14 residues in the CDR3. As DNA, the CDR3 is TGTGCCAGTAGTACTAGAGGCTCAGATCAGCCCCAGCATTTT. Translated, it gives CASSTRGSDQPQHF. Drawing the rest from reference TRBV19 and TRBJ1-5, the complete variable domain is DGGITQSPKYLFRKEGQNVTLSCEQNLNHDAMYWYRQDPGQGLRLIYYSQIVNDFQKGDIAEGYSVSREKKESFPLTVTSAQKNPTAFYLCASSTRGSDQPQHFGDGTRLSIL.

This clone was observed a few times. V is TRBV28 and J is TRBJ2-5; maybe TRBD1 (6 bases). Germline CDR1 is MDHEN and CDR2 is SYDVKM. This CDR3 is 14 amino acids long. Trimming pared 7 bases from V and 4 bases from J, leaving 16 bases between. CDR3: CASIPSRDIETQYF. For the CDR3, the DNA is TGTGCCAGCATTCCTAGCAGGGACATAGAGACCCAGTACTTC.

In DNA, the CDR3 is TGTGCCATCGCAGGGGCGACCTATGGCTACACCTTC. It translates to CAIAGATYGYTF. This chain joins TRBV6-1 and TRBJ1-2; the D gene is possibly TRBD1 (6 bases). The V end lost 10 bases, the J end lost 4 bases, and 13 bases lay between the germline ends. The CDR3 spans 12 residues. The V gene's germline CDR1 is MNHNS and CDR2 SASEGT.

The chain combines TRBV4-1 with TRBJ1-1; D is unresolved. The germline CDR1 and CDR2 sequences are MGHRA and YSYEKL. This CDR3 has 16 residues. Trimming took off 6 bases at V and 3 bases at J, with 20 bases between the two ends. In DNA, the CDR3 is TGCGCCAGCAGTTCAACCCTATCGGGGTCGGACACTGAAGCTTTCTTT. Translating gives CASSSTLSGSDTEAFF.

This clone was seen more than once but under ten times. The CDR3 DNA is TGTGCCAGCAGCTTCGTGGGACAGGGTAATGAAAAACTGTTTTTT. Protein product: CASSFVGQGNEKLFF. The chain couples TRBV13 to TRBJ1-4, with 9 bases identical to TRBD1. CDR3 length: 15 amino acids. J lost 4 bases, V lost 3 bases, and 3 bases had no gene match. Germline CDR1 reads PRHDT; CDR2 reads FYEKMQ (reference sequence).

V usage is TRBV28 and J usage is TRBJ2-5; the match to TRBD1 covers 7 bases. Trimming at V came to 4 bases and at J to 0 bases, leaving 2 bases not matched to a gene. The CDR3 loop spans 14 amino acids. Germline V gene sequence: CDR1 MDHEN, CDR2 SYDVKM. CDR3 in DNA: TGTGCCAGCAGTTCGGACAGGCACCAAGAGACCCAGTACTTC. Amino acids: CASSSDRHQETQYF.

The genes are TRBV14 and TRBJ2-7; no firm D call. CDR3 length equals 16 residues. The germline CDR1 and CDR2 sequences are SGHDN and FVKESK. Trimming removed 0 bases from V and 5 bases from J, with 17 bases in between. CDR3 sequence: CASSQDLYGEENEQYF. CDR3 coding DNA: TGTGCCAGCAGCCAAGACCTCTATGGTGAGGAGAACGAGCAGTACTTC.

The chain links TRBV5-1 to TRBJ1-4; D call uncertain. The V and J ends lost 0 bases and 8 bases respectively, with 14 bases between them. This CDR3 region has 15 residues. Germline V gene sequence: CDR1 SGHRS, CDR2 YFSETQ. The CDR3 reads CASSLGRLREEKLFF. The CDR3 DNA reads as TGCGCCAGCAGCTTGGGTCGCCTTCGGGAGGAAAAACTGTTTTTT.

V gene TRBV5-1 combines with J gene TRBJ2-3; 9 nucleotides line up with TRBD2. Unmatched junction bases numbered 3, after V lost 4 bases and J lost 3 bases. This CDR3 has 14 residues. In germline, CDR1 is SGHRS, CDR2 YFSETQ. The CDR3: CASSGTSGTDTQYF. The CDR3 DNA reads as TGCGCCAGCAGCGGTACTAGCGGGACAGATACGCAGTATTTT.

This clone was seen only a few times. CDR3 nucleotides: TGTGCCAGTAGTATGGACAGGGGGAACACTGAAGCTTTCTTT. It is translated as CASSMDRGNTEAFF. V usage is TRBV19 and J usage is TRBJ1-1, with 9 bases fitting TRBD1. V lost 3 bases to trimming and J lost 1 base; unmatched junction nucleotides: 0. Germline V gene data show CDR1 as LNHDA and CDR2 as SQIVND (reference sequence). The CDR3 consists of 14 residues.

Details on this clone: Germline is not matched at one junction end, which may reflect a read error. J is TRBJ1-1 and V is TRBV4-2, with TRBD1 matching over 7 bases. This CDR3 region has 16 residues. Germline CDR1 and CDR2: LGHNA and YNFKEQ. CDR3 DNA sequence: TGTGCCAGCAACCGCCCGGGTGCCGAAGGGGGCTCTGAATCTTTCTTT. This translates into CASNRPGAEGGSESFF.

This clone was found once. The chain employs TRBV11-2 and TRBJ2-7; 7 bases align to TRBD2. The germline CDR1 and CDR2 sequences are SGHAT and FQNNGV. J gave up 5 bases and V 2 bases, and 6 bases lay outside the gene matches. CDR3 length: 14 amino acids. The CDR3 reads CASSLRWAGDEQYF. CDR3 sequence (DNA): TGTGCCAGCAGCTTAAGGTGGGCGGGAGACGAGCAGTACTTC. Together with reference TRBV11-2 and TRBJ2-7, the CDR3 gives the full variable domain: EAGVAQSPRYKIIEKRQSVAFWCNPISGHATLYWYQQILGQGPKLLIQFQNNGVVDDSQLPKDRFSAERLKGVDSTLKIQPAKLEDSAVYLCASSLRWAGDEQYFGPGTRLTVT.

This clone is medium-sized (0.01 to 0.1%) by share. The rearrangement links TRBV27 to TRBJ2-7, with 8 nucleotides matching TRBD1. This CDR3 region has 16 residues. Per the germline V gene, CDR1 is MNHEY and CDR2 is SMNVEV (reference sequence). The V and J ends lost 2 bases and 3 bases, in that order; junction bases with no gene match: 9. DNA of the CDR3: TGTGCCAGCAGTTTAATCGCAGGGGGCTTAATCTACGAGCAGTACTTC. Translated, it gives CASSLIAGGLIYEQYF.

This chain connects TRBV28 to TRBJ1-1; TRBD1 agrees at 7 bases. The ends lost 2 bases at V and 6 bases at J; junction bases unmatched: 6. The CDR3 has 14 residues. The germline gives CDR1 MDHEN, CDR2 SYDVKM. CDR3: CASSLTGELAEAFF. The CDR3 nucleotides are TGTGCCAGCAGTTTAACAGGGGAACTCGCTGAAGCTTTCTTT.

The CDR3 is CASSQGGEAGYGYTF. Written as DNA, the CDR3 is TGTGCCAGCAGTCAAGGGGGAGAAGCTGGGTATGGCTACACCTTC. This sequence joins TRBV6-1 and TRBJ1-2; TRBD1 might be the D (6 bases). This CDR3 spans 15 amino acids. Trimming pared 5 bases from V and 5 bases from J, leaving 18 bases between. The germline CDR1 and CDR2 sequences are MNHNS and SASEGT.

CDR3 protein: CASSPARGQGFRGANVLTF. The CDR3 nucleotides read TGCGCCAGCAGTCCCGCGAGGGGACAGGGGTTCCGTGGGGCCAACGTCCTGACTTTC. The gene calls are TRBV5-1 and TRBJ2-6; 10 positions agree with TRBD1. In germline, CDR1 is SGHRS, CDR2 YFSETQ. V was clipped by 5 bases and J by 3 bases; unmatched bases: 14. The CDR3 covers 19 residues.

The genes are TRBV10-1 and TRBJ2-7; D uncertain. Trimming removed 3 bases at V and 3 bases at J, with 15 bases between. CDR3 size: 15 residues. Germline V gives CDR1 WNHNN, CDR2 SYGVQD (reference sequence). The CDR3 spells CASSDGRANLYEQYF. The DNA of the CDR3 is TGCGCCAGCAGTGACGGTAGAGCGAACCTCTACGAGCAGTACTTC.